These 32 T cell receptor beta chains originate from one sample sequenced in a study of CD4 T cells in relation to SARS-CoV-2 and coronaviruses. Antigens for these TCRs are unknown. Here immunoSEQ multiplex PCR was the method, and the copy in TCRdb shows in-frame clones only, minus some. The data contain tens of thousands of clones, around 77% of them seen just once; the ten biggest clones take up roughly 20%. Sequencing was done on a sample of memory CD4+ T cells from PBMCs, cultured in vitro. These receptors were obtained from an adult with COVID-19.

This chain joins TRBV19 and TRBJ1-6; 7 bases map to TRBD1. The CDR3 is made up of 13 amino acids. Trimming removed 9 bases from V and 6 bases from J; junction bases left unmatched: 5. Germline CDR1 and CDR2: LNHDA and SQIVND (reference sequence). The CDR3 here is CASQDRANSPLHF. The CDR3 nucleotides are TGTGCCAGCCAAGACAGGGCTAATTCACCCCTCCACTTT.

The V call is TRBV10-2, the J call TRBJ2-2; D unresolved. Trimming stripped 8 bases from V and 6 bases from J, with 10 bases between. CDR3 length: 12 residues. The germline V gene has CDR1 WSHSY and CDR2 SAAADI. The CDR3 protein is CASRLVAGELFF. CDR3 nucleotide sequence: TGCGCCAGCCGGCTTGTGGCCGGGGAGCTGTTTTTT.

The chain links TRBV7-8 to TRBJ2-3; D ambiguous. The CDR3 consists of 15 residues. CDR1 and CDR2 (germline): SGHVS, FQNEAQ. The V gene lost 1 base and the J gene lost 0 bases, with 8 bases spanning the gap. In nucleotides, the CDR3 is TGTGCCAGCAGCTTAGTTCGCTCTAGCACAGATACGCAGTATTTT. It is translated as CASSLVRSSTDTQYF.

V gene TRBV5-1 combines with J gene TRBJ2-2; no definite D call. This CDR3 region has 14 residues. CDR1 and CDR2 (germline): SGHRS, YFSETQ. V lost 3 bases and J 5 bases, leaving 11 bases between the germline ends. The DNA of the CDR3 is TGCGCCAGCAGCTCCGTTTTACGGACCGGGGAGCTGTTTTTT. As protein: CASSSVLRTGELFF.

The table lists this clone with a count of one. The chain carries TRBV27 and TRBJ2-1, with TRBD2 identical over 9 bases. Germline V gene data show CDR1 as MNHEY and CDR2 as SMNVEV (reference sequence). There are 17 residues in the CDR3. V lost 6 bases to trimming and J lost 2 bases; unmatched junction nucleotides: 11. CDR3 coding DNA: TGTGCCAGCAGGCTCCTGCCTAGCGGGGCCGCCTACAATGAGCAGTTCTTC. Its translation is CASRLLPSGAAYNEQFF.

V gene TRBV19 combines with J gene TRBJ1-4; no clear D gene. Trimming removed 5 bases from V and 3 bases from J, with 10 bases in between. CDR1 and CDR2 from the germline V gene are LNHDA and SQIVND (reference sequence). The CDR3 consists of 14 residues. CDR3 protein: CASSQTDPNEKLFF. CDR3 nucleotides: TGTGCCAGTAGTCAGACGGACCCTAATGAAAAACTGTTTTTT.

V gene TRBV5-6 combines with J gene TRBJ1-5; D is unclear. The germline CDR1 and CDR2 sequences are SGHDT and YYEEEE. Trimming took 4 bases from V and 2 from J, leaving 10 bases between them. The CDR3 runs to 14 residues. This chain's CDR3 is CASSARGGNQPQHF. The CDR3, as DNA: TGTGCCAGCAGCGCGAGAGGAGGCAATCAGCCCCAGCATTTT.

In DNA, the CDR3 is TGTGCCAGCAGCGGATTTGGGACTAGCGGGAGGGACAGCTCCTACAATGAGCAGTTCTTC. Its translation: CASSGFGTSGRDSSYNEQFF. The rearrangement links TRBV7-3 to TRBJ2-1, with TRBD2 matching over 16 bases. V was clipped by 5 bases and J by 0 bases; unmatched bases: 10. This CDR3 comprises 20 residues. Germline CDR1 SGHTA, CDR2 FQGTGA.

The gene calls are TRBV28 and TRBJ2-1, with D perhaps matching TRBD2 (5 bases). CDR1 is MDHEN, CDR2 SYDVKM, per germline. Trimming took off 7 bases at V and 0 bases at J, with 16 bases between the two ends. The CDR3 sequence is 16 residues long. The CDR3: CASTPSSASSYNEQFF. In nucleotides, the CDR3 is TGTGCCAGCACCCCAAGTAGCGCCAGCTCCTACAATGAGCAGTTCTTC.

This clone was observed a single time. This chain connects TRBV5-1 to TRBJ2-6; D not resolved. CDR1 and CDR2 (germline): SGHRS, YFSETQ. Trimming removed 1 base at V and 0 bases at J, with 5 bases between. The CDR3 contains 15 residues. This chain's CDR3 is CASSLWDSGANVLTF. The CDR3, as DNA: TGCGCCAGCAGCTTGTGGGACTCTGGGGCCAACGTCCTGACTTTC.

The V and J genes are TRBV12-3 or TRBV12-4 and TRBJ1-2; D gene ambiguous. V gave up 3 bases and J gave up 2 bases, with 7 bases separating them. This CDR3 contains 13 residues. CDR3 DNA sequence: TGTGCCAGCAGTTTCGGCCAGAACTATGGCTACACCTTC. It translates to CASSFGQNYGYTF.

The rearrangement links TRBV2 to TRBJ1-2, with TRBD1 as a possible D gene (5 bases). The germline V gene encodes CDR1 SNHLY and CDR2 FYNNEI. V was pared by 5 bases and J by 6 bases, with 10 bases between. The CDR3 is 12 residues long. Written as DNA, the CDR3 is TGTGCCAGCAGTAATGAGGGGAATGGCTACACCTTC. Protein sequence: CASSNEGNGYTF.

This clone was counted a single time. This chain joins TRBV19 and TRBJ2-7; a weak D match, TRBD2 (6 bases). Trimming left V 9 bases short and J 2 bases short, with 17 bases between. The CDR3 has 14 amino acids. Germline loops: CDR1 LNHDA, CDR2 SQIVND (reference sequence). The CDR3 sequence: CASSNGRSAYEQYF. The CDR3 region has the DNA TGTGCCAGCTCTAACGGGAGATCAGCCTACGAGCAGTACTTC.

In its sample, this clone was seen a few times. The CDR3 bases are TGTGCCAGCAGTGACGGTCCAACCTACGAGCAGTACTTC. This encodes CASSDGPTYEQYF. The chain is built from TRBV6-4 and TRBJ2-7, with D unresolved. Trimming left V 2 bases short and J 2 bases short, with 7 bases between. The CDR3 totals 13 residues. The germline CDR1 and CDR2 sequences are MRHNA and SNTAGT.

The CDR3 sequence is CASSTGTAINQPQHF. The CDR3 DNA is TGTGCCAGCAGCACGGGGACAGCCATCAATCAGCCCCAGCATTTT. The chain joins TRBV7-2 to TRBJ1-5, with 7 bases that match TRBD1. This CDR3 is built from 15 residues. V lost 5 bases to trimming and J lost 3 bases; unmatched junction nucleotides: 7. Per the germline V gene, CDR1 is SGHTA and CDR2 is FQGNSA.

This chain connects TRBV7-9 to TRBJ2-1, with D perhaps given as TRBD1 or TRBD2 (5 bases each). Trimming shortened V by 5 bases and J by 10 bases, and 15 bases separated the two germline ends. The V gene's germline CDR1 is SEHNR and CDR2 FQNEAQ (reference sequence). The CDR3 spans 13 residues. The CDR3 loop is CASSPRAEREQFF. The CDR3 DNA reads TGTGCCAGCAGCCCCAGGGCGGAGCGGGAGCAGTTCTTC.

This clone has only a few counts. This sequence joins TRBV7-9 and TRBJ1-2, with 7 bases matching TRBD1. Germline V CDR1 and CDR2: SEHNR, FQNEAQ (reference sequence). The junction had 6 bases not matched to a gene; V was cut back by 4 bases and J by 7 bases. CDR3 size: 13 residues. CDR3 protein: CASSSDRVFGYTF. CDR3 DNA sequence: TGTGCCAGCAGCTCCGACAGGGTTTTTGGCTACACCTTC.

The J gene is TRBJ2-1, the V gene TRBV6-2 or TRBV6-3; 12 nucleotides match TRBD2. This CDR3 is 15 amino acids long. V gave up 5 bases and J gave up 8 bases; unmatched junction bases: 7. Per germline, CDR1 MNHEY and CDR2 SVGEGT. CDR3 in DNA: TGTGCCAGCAGTCGCCTAGCGGGAGGGAGGGATGAGCAGTTCTTC. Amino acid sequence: CASSRLAGGRDEQFF.

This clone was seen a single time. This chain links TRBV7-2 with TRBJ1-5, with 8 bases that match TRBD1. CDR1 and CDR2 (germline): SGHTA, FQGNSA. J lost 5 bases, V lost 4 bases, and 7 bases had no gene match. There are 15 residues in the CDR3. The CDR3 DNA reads TGTGCCAGCAGCTCCTTTGGGACAGGAGATCAGCCCCAGCATTTT. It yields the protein CASSSFGTGDQPQHF.

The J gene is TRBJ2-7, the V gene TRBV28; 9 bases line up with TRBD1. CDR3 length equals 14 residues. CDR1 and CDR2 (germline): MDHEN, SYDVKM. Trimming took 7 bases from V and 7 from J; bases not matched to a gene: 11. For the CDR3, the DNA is TGTGCCAGCATAAGCCGGGACAGGGTGGGTGAGCAGTACTTC. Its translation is CASISRDRVGEQYF.

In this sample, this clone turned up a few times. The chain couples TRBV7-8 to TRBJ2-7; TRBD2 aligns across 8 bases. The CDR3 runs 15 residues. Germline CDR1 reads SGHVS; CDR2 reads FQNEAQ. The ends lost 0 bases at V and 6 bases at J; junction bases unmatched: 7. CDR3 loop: CASSLALTGGREQYF. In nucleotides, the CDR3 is TGTGCCAGCAGCTTAGCGCTGACGGGAGGGCGCGAGCAGTACTTC.

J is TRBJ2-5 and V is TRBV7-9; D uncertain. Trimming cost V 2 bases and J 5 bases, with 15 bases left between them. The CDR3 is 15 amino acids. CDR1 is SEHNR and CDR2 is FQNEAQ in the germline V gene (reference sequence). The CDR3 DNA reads TGTGCCAGCAGCTTATCTTCCCCGGCATTGGAGACCCAGTACTTC. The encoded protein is CASSLSSPALETQYF.

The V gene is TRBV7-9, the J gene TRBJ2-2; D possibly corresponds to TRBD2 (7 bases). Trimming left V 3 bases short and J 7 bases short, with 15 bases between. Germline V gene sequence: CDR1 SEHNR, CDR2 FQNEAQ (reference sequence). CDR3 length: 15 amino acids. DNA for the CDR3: TGTGCCAGCAGCTTTTGGGGGGGGCGCGGCGGGGAGCTGTTTTTT. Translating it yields CASSFWGGRGGELFF.

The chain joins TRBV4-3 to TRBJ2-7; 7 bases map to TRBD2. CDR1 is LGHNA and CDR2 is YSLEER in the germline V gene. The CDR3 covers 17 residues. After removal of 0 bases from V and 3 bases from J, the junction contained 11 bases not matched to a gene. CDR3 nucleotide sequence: TGCGCCAGCAGCCAAGAGGTTCAAGCGAGCGGGAACTACGAGCAGTACTTC. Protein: CASSQEVQASGNYEQYF.

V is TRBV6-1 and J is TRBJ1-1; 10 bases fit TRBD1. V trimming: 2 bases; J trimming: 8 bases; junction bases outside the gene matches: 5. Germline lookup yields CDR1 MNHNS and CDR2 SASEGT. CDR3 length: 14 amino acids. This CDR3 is CASSERGTGVEAFF. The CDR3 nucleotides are TGTGCCAGCAGTGAAAGGGGGACAGGGGTCGAAGCTTTCTTT.

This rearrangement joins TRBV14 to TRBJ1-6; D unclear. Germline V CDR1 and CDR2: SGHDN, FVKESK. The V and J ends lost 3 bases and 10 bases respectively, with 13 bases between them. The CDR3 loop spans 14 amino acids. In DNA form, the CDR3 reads TGTGCCAGCAGCCAGGACCAACGACCCTCACCCCTCCACTTT. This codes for CASSQDQRPSPLHF.

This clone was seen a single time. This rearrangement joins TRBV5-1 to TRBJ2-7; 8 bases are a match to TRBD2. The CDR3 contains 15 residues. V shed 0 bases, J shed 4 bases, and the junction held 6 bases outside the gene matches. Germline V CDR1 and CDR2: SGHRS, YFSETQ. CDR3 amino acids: CASSLESGSWYEQYF. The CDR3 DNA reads TGCGCCAGCAGCTTGGAGAGCGGGAGCTGGTACGAGCAGTACTTC.

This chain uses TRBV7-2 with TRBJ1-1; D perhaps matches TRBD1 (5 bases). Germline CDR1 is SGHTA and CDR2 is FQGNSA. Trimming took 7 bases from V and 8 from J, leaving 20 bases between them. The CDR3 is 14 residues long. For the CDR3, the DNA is TGTGCCAGCACCTTTTTACCAGGGACGGAGGAAGCTTTCTTT. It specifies CASTFLPGTEEAFF.

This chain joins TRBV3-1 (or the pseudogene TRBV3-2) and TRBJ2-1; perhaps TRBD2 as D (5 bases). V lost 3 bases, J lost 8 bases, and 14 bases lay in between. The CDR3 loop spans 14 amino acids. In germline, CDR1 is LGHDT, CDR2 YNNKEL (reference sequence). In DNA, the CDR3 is TGTGCCAGCAGCCATTTACTAGATTGGCATGAGCAGTTCTTC. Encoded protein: CASSHLLDWHEQFF.

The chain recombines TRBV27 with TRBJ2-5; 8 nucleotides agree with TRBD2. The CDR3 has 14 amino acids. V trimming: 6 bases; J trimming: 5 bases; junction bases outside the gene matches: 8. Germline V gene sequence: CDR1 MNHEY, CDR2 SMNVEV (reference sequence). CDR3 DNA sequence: TGTGCCAGCAGATCCCGGGGGGGCTGGGAGACCCAGTACTTC. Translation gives CASRSRGGWETQYF.

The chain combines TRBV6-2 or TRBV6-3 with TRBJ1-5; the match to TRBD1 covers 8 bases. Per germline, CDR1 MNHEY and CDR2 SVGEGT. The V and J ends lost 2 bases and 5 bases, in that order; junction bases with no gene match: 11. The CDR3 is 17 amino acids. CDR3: CASSYPTTGAADQPQHF. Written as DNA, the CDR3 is TGTGCCAGCAGTTACCCAACGACAGGGGCGGCGGATCAGCCCCAGCATTTT.

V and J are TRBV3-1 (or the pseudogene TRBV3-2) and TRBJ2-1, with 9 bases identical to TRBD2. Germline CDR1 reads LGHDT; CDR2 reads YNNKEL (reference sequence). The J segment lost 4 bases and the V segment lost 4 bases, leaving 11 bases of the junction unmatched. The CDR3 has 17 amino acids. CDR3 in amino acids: CASSRQIPTSGYNEQFF. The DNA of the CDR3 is TGTGCCAGCAGCCGACAAATACCGACTAGCGGATACAATGAGCAGTTCTTC.